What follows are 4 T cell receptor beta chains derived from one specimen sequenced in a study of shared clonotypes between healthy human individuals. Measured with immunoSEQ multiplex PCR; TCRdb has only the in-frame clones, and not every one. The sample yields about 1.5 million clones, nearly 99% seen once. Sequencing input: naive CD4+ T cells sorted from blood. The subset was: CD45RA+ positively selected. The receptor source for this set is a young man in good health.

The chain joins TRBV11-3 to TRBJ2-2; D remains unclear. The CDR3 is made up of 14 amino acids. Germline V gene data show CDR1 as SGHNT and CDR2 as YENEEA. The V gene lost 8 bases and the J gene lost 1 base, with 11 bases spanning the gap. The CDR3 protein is CASAPRKNTGELFF. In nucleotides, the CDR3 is TGTGCCAGCGCCCCGCGGAAGAACACCGGGGAGCTGTTTTTT.

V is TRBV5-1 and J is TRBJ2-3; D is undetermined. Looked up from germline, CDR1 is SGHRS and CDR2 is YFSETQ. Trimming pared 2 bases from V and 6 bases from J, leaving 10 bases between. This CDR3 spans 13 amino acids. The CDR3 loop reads CASSLKGADTQYF. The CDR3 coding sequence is TGCGCCAGCAGCTTAAAGGGTGCGGATACGCAGTATTTT.

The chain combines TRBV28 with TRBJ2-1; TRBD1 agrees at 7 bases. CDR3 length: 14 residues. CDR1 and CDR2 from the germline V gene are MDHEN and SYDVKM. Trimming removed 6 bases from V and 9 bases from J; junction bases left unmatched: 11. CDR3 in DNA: TGTGCCAGCAGCCGGACAGGCCTCGTTCGTGAGCAGTTCTTC. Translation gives CASSRTGLVREQFF.

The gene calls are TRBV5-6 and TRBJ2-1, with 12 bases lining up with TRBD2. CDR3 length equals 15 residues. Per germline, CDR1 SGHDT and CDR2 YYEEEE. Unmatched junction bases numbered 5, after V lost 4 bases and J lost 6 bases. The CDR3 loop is CASSATSGSFNEQFF. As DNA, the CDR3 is TGTGCCAGCAGCGCGACTAGCGGGAGCTTCAATGAGCAGTTCTTC.